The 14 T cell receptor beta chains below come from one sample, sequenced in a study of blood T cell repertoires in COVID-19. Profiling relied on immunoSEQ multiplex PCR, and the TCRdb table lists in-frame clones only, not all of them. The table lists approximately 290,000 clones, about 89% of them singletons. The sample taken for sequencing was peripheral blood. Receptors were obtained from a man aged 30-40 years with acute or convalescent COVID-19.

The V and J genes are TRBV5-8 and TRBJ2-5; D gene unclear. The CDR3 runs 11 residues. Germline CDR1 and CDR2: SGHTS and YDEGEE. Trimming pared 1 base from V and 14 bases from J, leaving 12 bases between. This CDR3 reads CASSLRSPHYF. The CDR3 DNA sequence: TGTGCCAGCAGCTTGAGGAGCCCTCATTACTTC.

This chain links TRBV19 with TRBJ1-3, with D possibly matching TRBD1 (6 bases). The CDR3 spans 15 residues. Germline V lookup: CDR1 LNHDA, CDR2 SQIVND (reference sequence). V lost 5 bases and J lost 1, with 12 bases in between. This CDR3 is CASSLQGLSGNTIYF. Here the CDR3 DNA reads TGTGCCAGTAGTCTCCAGGGGTTATCTGGAAACACCATATATTTT. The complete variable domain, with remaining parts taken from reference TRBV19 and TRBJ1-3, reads DGGITQSPKYLFRKEGQNVTLSCEQNLNHDAMYWYRQDPGQGLRLIYYSQIVNDFQKGDIAEGYSVSREKKESFPLTVTSAQKNPTAFYLCASSLQGLSGNTIYFGEGSWLTVV.

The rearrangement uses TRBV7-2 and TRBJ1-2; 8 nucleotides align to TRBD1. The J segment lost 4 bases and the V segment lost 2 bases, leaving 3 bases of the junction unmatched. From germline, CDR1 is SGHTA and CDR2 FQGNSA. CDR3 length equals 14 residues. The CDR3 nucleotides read TGTGCCAGCAGCTTACAACAGGGGGGCTATGGCTACACCTTC. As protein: CASSLQQGGYGYTF. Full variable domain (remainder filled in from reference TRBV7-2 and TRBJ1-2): GAGVSQSPSNKVTEKGKDVELRCDPISGHTALYWYRQSLGQGLEFLIYFQGNSAPDKSGLPSDRFSAERTGGSVSTLTIQRTQQEDSAVYLCASSLQQGGYGYTFGSGTRLTVV.

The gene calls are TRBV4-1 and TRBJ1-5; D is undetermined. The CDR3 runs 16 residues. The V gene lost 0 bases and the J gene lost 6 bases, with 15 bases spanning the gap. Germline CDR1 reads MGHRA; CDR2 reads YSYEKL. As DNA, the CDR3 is TGCGCCAGCAGCCAAGATCGAGGGTTTCGAAGTCAGCCCCAGCATTTT. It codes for CASSQDRGFRSQPQHF.

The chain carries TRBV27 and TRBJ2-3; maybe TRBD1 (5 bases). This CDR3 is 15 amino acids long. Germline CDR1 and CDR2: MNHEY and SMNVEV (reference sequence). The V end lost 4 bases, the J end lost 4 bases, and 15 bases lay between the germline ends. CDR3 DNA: TGTGCCAGCAGTTACGTTGGGGCAGGAGCAGATACGCAGTATTTT. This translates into CASSYVGAGADTQYF.

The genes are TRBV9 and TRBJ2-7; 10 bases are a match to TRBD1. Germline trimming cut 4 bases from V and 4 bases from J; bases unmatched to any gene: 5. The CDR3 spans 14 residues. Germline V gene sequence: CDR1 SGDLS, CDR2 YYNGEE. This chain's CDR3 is CASSPGTGVYEQYF. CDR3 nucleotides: TGTGCCAGCAGCCCCGGGACAGGGGTTTACGAGCAGTACTTC.

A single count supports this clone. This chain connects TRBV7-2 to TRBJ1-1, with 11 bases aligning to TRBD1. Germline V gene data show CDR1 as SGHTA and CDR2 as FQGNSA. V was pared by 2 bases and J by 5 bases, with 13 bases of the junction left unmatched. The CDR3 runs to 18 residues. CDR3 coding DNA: TGTGCCAGCAGCTTATTGGCTGCCGGGACAGGGGGGGGTACTGAAGCTTTCTTT. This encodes CASSLLAAGTGGGTEAFF.

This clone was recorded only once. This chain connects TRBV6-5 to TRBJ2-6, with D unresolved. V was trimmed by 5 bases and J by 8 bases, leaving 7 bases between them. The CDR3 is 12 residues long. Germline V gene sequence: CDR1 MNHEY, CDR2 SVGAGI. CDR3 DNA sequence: TGTGCCAGCAGTCGCGCGTCCAACGTCCTGACTTTC. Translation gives CASSRASNVLTF.

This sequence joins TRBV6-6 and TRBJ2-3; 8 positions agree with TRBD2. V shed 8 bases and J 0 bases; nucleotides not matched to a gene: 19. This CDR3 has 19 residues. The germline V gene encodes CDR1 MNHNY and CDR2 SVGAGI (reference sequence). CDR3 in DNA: TGTGCCAGCGGTCTTGCACCTATAGCGGGATCTGCTAGCACAGATACGCAGTATTTT. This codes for CASGLAPIAGSASTDTQYF.

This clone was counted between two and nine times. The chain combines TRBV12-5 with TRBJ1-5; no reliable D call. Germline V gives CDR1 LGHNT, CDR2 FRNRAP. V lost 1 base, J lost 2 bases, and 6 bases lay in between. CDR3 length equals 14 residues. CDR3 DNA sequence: TGTGCTAGTGGTTTGGCCACAGGCAATCAGCCCCAGCATTTT. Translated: CASGLATGNQPQHF.

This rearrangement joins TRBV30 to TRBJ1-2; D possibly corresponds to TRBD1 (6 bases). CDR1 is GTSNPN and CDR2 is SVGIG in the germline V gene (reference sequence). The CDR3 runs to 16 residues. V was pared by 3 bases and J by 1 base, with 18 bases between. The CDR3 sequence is CAWRGGQGTVNYGYTF. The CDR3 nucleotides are TGTGCCTGGAGGGGGGGGCAGGGAACGGTTAACTATGGCTACACCTTC.

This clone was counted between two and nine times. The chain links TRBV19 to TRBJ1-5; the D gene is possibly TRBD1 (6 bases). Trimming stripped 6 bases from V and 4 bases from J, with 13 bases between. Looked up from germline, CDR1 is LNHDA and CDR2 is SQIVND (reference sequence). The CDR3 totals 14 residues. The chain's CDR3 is CASRLQGKNQPQHF. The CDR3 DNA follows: TGTGCCAGTAGATTGCAGGGGAAAAATCAGCCCCAGCATTTT.

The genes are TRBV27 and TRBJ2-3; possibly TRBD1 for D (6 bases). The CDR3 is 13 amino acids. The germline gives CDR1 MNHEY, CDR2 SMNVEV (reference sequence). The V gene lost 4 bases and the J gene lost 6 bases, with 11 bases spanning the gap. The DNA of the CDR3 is TGTGCCAGCAGTTCAGGGGCAGGCGATACGCAGTATTTT. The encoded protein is CASSSGAGDTQYF.

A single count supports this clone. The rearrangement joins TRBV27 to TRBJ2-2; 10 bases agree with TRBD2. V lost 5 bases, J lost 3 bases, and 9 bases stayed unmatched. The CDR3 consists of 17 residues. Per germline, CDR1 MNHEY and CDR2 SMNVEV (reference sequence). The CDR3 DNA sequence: TGTGCCAGCAGTCCTGGAGGGACTAGCGTTTACACCGGGGAGCTGTTTTTT. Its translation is CASSPGGTSVYTGELFF.